Listed below are T cell receptor beta chains from one sample, sequenced in a study of cytomegalovirus exposure and HLA in healthy donors. Produced via immunoSEQ multiplex PCR; TCRdb's table is partial and in-frame only. The sample includes over 110,000 clones, 78% of them seen just once. Material for sequencing was PBMCs. These receptor sequences come from a female donor in good health and CMV-seronegative. Both conserved end residues are part of each CDR3. D genes are given only for firm matches. A clone size is listed for some rows: how often the clone was seen (once, few, many), or a class if it is expanded.

>TRBV19|.|TRBJ1-3|TRBD1
TGTGCCAGTAGTTCGACGGGACAGGTGAATCGAAACACCATATATTTT
CASSSTGQVNRNTIYF
>TRBV2|.|TRBJ2-7|.
TGTGCCAGCAGTGAAGACAGCATCTCCTACGAGCAGTACTTC
CASSEDSISYEQYF
>TRBV7-9|.|TRBJ2-7|.
TGTGCCAGCAGCTCCGAGTGGCAGGGAACTATCGAGCAGTACTTC
CASSSEWQGTIEQYF
>TRBV28|.|TRBJ2-5|.
TGTGCCAGCAGTTTCAACAGCCTTCAAGAGACCCAGTACTTC
CASSFNSLQETQYF
>TRBV14|.|TRBJ2-3|TRBD2
TGTGCCAGCAGCCGGACTAGCGGAATCACAGATACGCAGTATTTT
CASSRTSGITDTQYF
>TRBV19|few|TRBJ1-1|.
TGTGCCAGTAGTGACCTAGGGGGAGCCGCTACTGAAGCTTTCTTT
CASSDLGGAATEAFF
>TRBV7-9|.|TRBJ1-5|.
TGTGCCAGCAGCCCCTCAGGGGCCGGACGTCAGCCCCAGCATTTT
CASSPSGAGRQPQHF
>TRBV19|.|TRBJ1-2|TRBD1
TGTGCCAGTAACTCGCTCCGTGGACAGGGGCTTATTACGGGTGGCTACACCTTC
CASNSLRGQGLITGGYTF
>TRBV9|.|TRBJ2-3|.
TGTGCCAGCAGCGTGAGGGTAGGAGGGGGGGCCTCAGATACGCAGTATTTT
CASSVRVGGGASDTQYF
>TRBV27|.|TRBJ2-1|.
TGTGCCAGCAGTCCGGGGGGCACCTTCTACAATGAGCAGTTCTTC
CASSPGGTFYNEQFF
>TRBV15|.|TRBJ1-1|TRBD1
TGTGCCACCAGCAGAGATATCGGGGGACAGACTGAAGCTTTCTTT
CATSRDIGGQTEAFF
>TRBV7-9|.|TRBJ2-1|.
TGTGCCAGCAGCTTGTTAGGAGTCGGTAGAGATGAGCAGTTCTTC
CASSLLGVGRDEQFF
>TRBV7-9|.|TRBJ2-7|.
TGTGCCAGCAGCTTGGAGGGCAACGAGCAGTACTTC
CASSLEGNEQYF
>TRBV6-1|.|TRBJ1-1|TRBD1
TGTGCCAGCAGTGAAGGATGGGGAGGCAGGGGGTTCACTGAAGCTTTCTTT
CASSEGWGGRGFTEAFF
>TRBV10-3|.|TRBJ2-5|TRBD2
TGTGCCATCAGTGAGTCGGGGGGGAAAGAGACCCAGTACTTC
CAISESGGKETQYF
>TRBV5-1|.|TRBJ1-1|.
TGCGCCAGCAGCTCCCTAGGGAACGGAGGGGTTGGAGCTTTCTTT
CASSSLGNGGVGAFF
>TRBV2|.|TRBJ1-1|TRBD1
TGTGCCAGCGGAGGGGGCTCTATGAACACTGAAGCTTTCTTT
CASGGGSMNTEAFF
>TRBV5-4|.|TRBJ2-7|.
TGTGCCAGCAGCTGGGGAAATGGGGGCCGGTACGAGCAGTACTTC
CASSWGNGGRYEQYF
>TRBV4-1|few|TRBJ1-4|.
TGCGCCAGCAGCCAAGATCTTGGCGAAAAACTGTTTTTT
CASSQDLGEKLFF
>TRBV10-1|.|TRBJ1-1|.
TGCGCCAGCAGACCCGAGATGAACACTGAAGCTTTCTTT
CASRPEMNTEAFF
>TRBV6-5|once|TRBJ1-3|.
TGTGCCAGCAGGGACTGGGGAAACACCATATATTTT
CASRDWGNTIYF
>TRBV30|.|TRBJ2-1|.
TGTGCCTGGCTAGGACACCCTTCCTACAATGAGCAGTTCTTC
CAWLGHPSYNEQFF
>TRBV5-1|.|TRBJ2-1|TRBD2
TGCGCCAGCAGCTCTGGGACTAGCGGTTACAATGAGCAGTTCTTC
CASSSGTSGYNEQFF
>TRBV18|once|TRBJ2-7|TRBD1
TGTGCCAGCTCATCGGACAGGGACTACGAGCAGTACTTC
CASSSDRDYEQYF
>TRBV6-1|.|TRBJ2-7|.
TGTGCCAGCAGTGAAGGGTCAGGTTGGTACGAGCAGTACTTC
CASSEGSGWYEQYF
>TRBV2|.|TRBJ2-5|TRBD1
TGTGCCAGCAGTGATGACAGGGGGTGGCAAGAGACCCAGTACTTC
CASSDDRGWQETQYF
>TRBV14|.|TRBJ1-1|.
TGTGCCAGCAGCCAAGACCCACTGATGAACACTGAAGCTTTCTTT
CASSQDPLMNTEAFF
>TRBV6-1|.|TRBJ1-6|.
TGTGCCACCCTTTCGGGCAGGGTCTCATCACCCCTCCACTTT
CATLSGRVSSPLHF
>TRBV18|.|TRBJ1-5|.
TGTGCCAGCTCACCACGGACAGAAAGCAATCAGCCCCAGCATTTT
CASSPRTESNQPQHF
>TRBV29-1|.|TRBJ2-1|TRBD2
TGCAGCGTCACAGTTCTAGCGGGGGATGGGAATGAGCAGTTCTTC
CSVTVLAGDGNEQFF
>TRBV6-1|.|TRBJ2-6|TRBD1
TGTGCCAGCAGTGAAAGGACAGGGGGCGCAATTGGGGCCAACGTCCTGACTTTC
CASSERTGGAIGANVLTF
>TRBV6-5|once|TRBJ1-1|TRBD1
TGTGCCAGCAGACAGGGGGCAAGGAACACTGAAGCTTTCTTT
CASRQGARNTEAFF
>TRBV28|.|TRBJ1-2|.
TGTGCCAGCAGTTCCGTCCCCTATGGCTACACCTTC
CASSSVPYGYTF
>TRBV7-9|.|TRBJ1-1|.
TGTGCCAGCAGCCAGTCGGGAGGGAAAGCTTTCTTT
CASSQSGGKAFF
>TRBV27|few|TRBJ1-1|TRBD1
TGTGCCAGCAGTCTGCCGGGACAGGGGCGAACTGAAGCTTTCTTT
CASSLPGQGRTEAFF
>TRBV5-1|.|TRBJ1-4|TRBD1
TGCGCCAGCAGCCCAACAGGGGGGTATGAAAAACTGTTTTTT
CASSPTGGYEKLFF
>TRBV4-1|few|TRBJ2-3|.
TGCGCCAGCAGCCAGGCCTCCTTTGGAGATACGCAGTATTTT
CASSQASFGDTQYF
>TRBV7-2|.|TRBJ1-1|.
TGTGCCAGCATCACAACATCGGTTTTTCGAGGGATGACTGAAGCTTTCTTT
CASITTSVFRGMTEAFF
>TRBV7-2|.|TRBJ2-3|.
TGTGCCAGCAGTCTAGGGGGTATCACAGATACGCAGTATTTT
CASSLGGITDTQYF
>TRBV14|.|TRBJ2-5|TRBD1
TGTGCCAGCAGCCCGGGACAGGGCTTTGTCGGCCAGTACTTC
CASSPGQGFVGQYF
>TRBV6-4|few|TRBJ1-5|.
TGTGCCAGGACAGGTAACAATCAGCCCCAGCATTTT
CARTGNNQPQHF
>TRBV7-2|.|TRBJ2-7|.
TGTGCCAGCAGCTTCCCCCGGGACACCTACGAGCAGTACTTC
CASSFPRDTYEQYF
>TRBV4-1|.|TRBJ1-2|TRBD1
TGCGCCAGCAGCCAAGAAGGGGGCAGGGTTTATGGCTACACCTTC
CASSQEGGRVYGYTF